This T cell receptor beta chain was retrieved from a study of high-grade serous ovarian cancer treatment subgroups. General study results and limits: Bulk tumor TCR sequencing gave no spatial information.

Tumor tissue was taken before any definitive surgery or chemotherapy was given. Regarding this clone: Antigen unknown.

Germline V gene lookup returns CDR1 SGHDT and CDR2 YYEEEE. The CDR3 sequence is 16 residues long. The V and J ends lost 1 base and 2 bases, in that order; junction bases with no gene match: 4. Profiled with immunoSEQ multiplex PCR; TCRdb holds only in-frame clones, not every one. The sample has roughly 2,700 clones, around 80% seen once. This clonotype was sampled from a human donor with high-grade serous ovarian cancer. J is TRBJ1-5 and V is TRBV5-6, with 9 bases matching TRBD1. The specimen sequenced was tumor tissue. CDR3 DNA sequence: TGTGCCAGCAGCTTGAACGGGGACAGGGGCAATCAGCCCCAGCATTTT. Translating it yields CASSLNGDRGNQPQHF.